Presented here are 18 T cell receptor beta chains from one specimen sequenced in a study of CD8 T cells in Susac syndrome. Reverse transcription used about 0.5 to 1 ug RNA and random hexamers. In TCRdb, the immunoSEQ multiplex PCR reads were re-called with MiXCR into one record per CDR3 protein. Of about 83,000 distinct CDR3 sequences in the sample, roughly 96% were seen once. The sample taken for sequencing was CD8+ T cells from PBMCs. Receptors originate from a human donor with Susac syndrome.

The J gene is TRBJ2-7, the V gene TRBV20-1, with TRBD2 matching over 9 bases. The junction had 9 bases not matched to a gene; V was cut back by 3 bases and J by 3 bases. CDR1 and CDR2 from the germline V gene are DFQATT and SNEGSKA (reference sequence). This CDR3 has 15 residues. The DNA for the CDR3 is TGCAGTGCTAGTCCCGGGCGGGGGGGCCTCTACGAGCAGTACGTC. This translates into CSASPGRGGLYEQYV.

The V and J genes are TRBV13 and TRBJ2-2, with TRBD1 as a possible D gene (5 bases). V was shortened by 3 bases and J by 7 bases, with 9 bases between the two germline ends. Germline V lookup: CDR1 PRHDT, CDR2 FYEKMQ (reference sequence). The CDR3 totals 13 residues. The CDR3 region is CASSFTGIGELFF. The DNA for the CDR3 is TGTGCCAGCAGCTTTACAGGAATCGGGGAGCTGTTTTTT.

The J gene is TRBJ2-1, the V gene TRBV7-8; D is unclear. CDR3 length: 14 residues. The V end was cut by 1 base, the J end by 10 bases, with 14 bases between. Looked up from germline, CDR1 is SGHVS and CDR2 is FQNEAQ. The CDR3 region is CASSLEVATEEQFF. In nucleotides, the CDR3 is TGTGCCAGCAGCTTAGAGGTTGCGACGGAGGAGCAGTTCTTC. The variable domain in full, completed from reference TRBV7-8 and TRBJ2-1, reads GAGVSQSPRYKVAKRGQDVALRCDPISGHVSLFWYQQALGQGPEFLTYFQNEAQLDKSGLPSDRFFAERPEGSVSTLKIQRTQQEDSAVYLCASSLEVATEEQFFGPGTRLTVL.

The chain's CDR3 is CSVFYLAPPRGTGELFF. For the CDR3, the DNA is TGCAGCGTTTTCTATCTAGCTCCCCCCCGGGGTACCGGGGAGCTGTTTTTT. V usage is TRBV29-1 and J usage is TRBJ2-2, with D possibly matching TRBD2 (5 bases). V was clipped by 5 bases and J by 5 bases, with 24 bases between them. The germline CDR1 and CDR2 sequences are SQVTM and ANQGSEA. The CDR3 is made up of 17 amino acids.

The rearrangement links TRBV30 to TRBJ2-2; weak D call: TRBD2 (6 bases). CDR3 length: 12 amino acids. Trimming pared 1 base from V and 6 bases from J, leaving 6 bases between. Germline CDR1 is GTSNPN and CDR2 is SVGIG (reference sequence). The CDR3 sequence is CAWSAGAGELFF. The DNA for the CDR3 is TGTGCCTGGAGTGCGGGGGCCGGGGAGCTGTTTTTT.

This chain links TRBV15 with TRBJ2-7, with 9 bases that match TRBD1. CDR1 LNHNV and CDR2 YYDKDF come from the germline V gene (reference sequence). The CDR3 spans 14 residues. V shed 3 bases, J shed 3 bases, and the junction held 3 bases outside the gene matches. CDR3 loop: CATSRDRGIYEQYF. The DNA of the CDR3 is TGTGCCACCAGCAGGGACAGGGGTATCTACGAGCAGTACTTC. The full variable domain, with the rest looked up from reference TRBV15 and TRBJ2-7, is DAMVIQNPRYQVTQFGKPVTLSCSQTLNHNVMYWYQQKSSQAPKLLFHYYDKDFNNEADTPDNFQSRRPNTSFCFLDIRSPGLGDTAMYLCATSRDRGIYEQYFGPGTRLTVT.

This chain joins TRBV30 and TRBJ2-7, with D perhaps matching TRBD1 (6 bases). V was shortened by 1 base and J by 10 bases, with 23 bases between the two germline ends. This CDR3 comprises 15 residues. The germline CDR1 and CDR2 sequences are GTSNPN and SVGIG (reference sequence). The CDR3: CAWSASSQGRGPQYF. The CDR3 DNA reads TGTGCCTGGAGTGCATCCTCACAGGGACGCGGGCCCCAGTACTTC.

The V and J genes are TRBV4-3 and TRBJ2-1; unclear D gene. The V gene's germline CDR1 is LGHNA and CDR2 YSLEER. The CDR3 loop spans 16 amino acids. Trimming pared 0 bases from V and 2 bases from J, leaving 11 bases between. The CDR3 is CASSQDSIVAYNEQFF. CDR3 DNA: TGCGCCAGCAGCCAAGATAGTATTGTGGCCTACAATGAGCAGTTCTTC.

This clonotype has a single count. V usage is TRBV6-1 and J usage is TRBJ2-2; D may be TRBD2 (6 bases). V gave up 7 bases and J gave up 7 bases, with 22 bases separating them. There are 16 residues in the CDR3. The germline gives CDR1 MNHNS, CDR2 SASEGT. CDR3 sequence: CASKRRAGMAIGELFF. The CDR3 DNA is TGTGCCAGCAAACGCAGGGCGGGAATGGCGATCGGGGAGCTGTTTTTT.

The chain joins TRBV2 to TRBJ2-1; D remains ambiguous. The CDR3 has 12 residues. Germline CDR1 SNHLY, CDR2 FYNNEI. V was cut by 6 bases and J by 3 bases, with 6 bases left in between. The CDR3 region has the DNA TGTGCCAGCAGGGAGAACTACAATGAGCAGTTCTTC. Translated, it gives CASRENYNEQFF.

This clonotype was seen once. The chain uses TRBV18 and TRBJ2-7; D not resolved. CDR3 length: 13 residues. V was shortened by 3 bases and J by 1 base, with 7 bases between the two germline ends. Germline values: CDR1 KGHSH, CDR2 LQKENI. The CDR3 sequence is CASSPDGSYEQYV. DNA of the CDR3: TGTGCCAGCTCACCGGACGGATCCTACGAGCAGTACGTC.

The CDR3 loop reads CATSRDRGGNYGYTF. The CDR3, as DNA: TGTGCCACCAGCAGAGATCGCGGGGGAAACTATGGCTACACCTTC. This sequence joins TRBV15 and TRBJ1-2, with D possibly being TRBD1 (5 bases). Looked up from germline, CDR1 is LNHNV and CDR2 is YYDKDF (reference sequence). The CDR3 extends over 15 amino acids. Trimming took 0 bases from V and 2 from J, leaving 10 bases between them.

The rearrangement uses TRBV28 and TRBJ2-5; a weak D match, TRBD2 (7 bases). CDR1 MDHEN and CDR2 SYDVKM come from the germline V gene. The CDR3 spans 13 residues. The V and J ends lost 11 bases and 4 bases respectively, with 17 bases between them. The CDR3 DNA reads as TGTGCCGTAGAGCGGGAAGGGGGAGAGACCCAGTACTTC. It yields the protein CAVEREGGETQYF.

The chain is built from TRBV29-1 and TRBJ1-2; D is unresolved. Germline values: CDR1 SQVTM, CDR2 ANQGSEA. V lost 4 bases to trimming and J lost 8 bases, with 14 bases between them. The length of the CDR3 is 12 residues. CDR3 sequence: CSVVPPLGGYTF. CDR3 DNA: TGCAGCGTTGTACCCCCCCTTGGGGGCTACACCTTC.

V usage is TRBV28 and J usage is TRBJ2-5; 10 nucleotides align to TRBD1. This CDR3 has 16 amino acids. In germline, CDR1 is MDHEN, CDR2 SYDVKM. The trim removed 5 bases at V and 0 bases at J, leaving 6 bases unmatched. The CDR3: CASSPGTGVHQETQYF. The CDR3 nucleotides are TGTGCCAGCAGTCCCGGGACAGGGGTTCACCAAGAGACCCAGTACTTC.

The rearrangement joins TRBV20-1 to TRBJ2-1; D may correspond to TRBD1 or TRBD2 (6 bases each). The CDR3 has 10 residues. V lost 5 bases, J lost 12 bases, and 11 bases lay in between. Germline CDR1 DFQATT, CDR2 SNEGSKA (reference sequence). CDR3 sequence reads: CSAVGGMQFF. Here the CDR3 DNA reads TGCAGTGCTGTGGGGGGCATGCAGTTCTTC.

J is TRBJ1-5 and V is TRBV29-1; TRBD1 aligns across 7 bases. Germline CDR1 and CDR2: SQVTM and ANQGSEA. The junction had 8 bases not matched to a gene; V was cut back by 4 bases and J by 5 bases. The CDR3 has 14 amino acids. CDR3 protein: CSVVVGTADQPQHF. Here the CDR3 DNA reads TGCAGCGTTGTTGTAGGGACAGCCGATCAGCCCCAGCATTTT.

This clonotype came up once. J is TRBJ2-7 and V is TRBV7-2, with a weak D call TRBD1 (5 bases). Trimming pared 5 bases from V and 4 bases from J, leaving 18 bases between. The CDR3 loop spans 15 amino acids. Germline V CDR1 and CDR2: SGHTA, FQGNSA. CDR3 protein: CASSPRQGSPYEQYF. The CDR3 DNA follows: TGTGCCAGCAGCCCCCGGCAGGGTAGTCCTTACGAGCAGTACTTC.